Included here is one T cell receptor beta chain sequence, with context. What it binds is not known. This entry is derived from a study of T cell responses to AZD1222 COVID-19 vaccine. Findings of the study overall: At 160-218 and 743-854, vaccine-associated CD4 TCRs were dominant, and they spanned spike. Spike-specific TCRs gained breadth and depth after people received two AZD1222 doses. Donors skewed white British and female; clonal diversity was possibly underestimated. It was only after the peak T cell response that any repertoires were sampled.

The protocol was immunoSEQ multiplex PCR, while the TCRdb copy is restricted to in-frame clones and leaves out a portion. The top ten clones hold roughly 6.6% of a sample with around 130,000 clones, about 93% of them seen once. This sequence originates from an adult in good health. The sequencing used peripheral blood, collected on day 0 of AZD1222 vaccination.

The CDR3 loop is CASSDSNQPQHF. In DNA form, the CDR3 reads TGTGCCAGCAGCGATAGCAATCAGCCCCAGCATTTT. J is TRBJ1-5 and V is TRBV7-9; D ambiguous. The CDR3 length is 12 residues. Germline-derived CDR1 and CDR2 are SEHNR and FQNEAQ (reference sequence). Trimming shortened V by 5 bases and J by 0 bases, and 2 bases separated the two germline ends. The full variable domain, its missing parts supplied by reference TRBV7-9 and TRBJ1-5, is DTGVSQNPRHKITKRGQNVTFRCDPISEHNRLYWYRQTLGQGPEFLTYFQNEAQLEKSRLLSDRFSAERPKGSFSTLEIQRTEQGDSAMYLCASSDSNQPQHFGDGTRLSIL.